The 13 T cell receptor beta chains below all came from one sample that was sequenced in a study of T-cell reconstitution after alpha-beta-depleted transplantation in children. Using unique molecular identifiers, the investigators prepared the TCRbeta library. TCRdb re-called the PCR reads with MiXCR, one entry per CDR3 protein. The sample yields 170,000 or so distinct CDR3 sequences, about 6.8% seen once. This specimen consisted of PBMCs from the stem cell graft donor, obtained from the stem cell graft. These receptors all stem from a human donor who donated a stem cell graft to a child with Wiskott-Aldrich syndrome.

The V call is TRBV23-1, the J call TRBJ1-1; D is possibly TRBD1 (5 bases). TRBV23-1 qualifies as an ORF whose function is uncertain. The CDR3 has 16 residues. V shed 3 bases and J shed 4 bases, with 18 bases lying between them. CDR3: CASSQASGGPPTEAFF. CDR3 DNA: TGCGCCAGCAGTCAGGCTTCGGGGGGACCTCCCACTGAAGCTTTCTTT.

This clonotype showed up many times. The V gene is TRBV7-8, the J gene TRBJ2-3, with 12 nucleotides matching TRBD2. The length of the CDR3 is 18 residues. Germline-derived CDR1 and CDR2 are SGHVS and FQNEAQ. The junction had 9 bases not matched to a gene; V was cut back by 5 bases and J by 0 bases. The CDR3 protein is CASSKGLAGPTSTDTQYF. Here the CDR3 DNA reads TGTGCCAGCAGCAAGGGACTAGCGGGCCCAACTAGCACAGATACGCAGTATTTT.

This clonotype was counted many times. The chain combines TRBV2 with TRBJ1-5; D unresolved. V lost 5 bases and J 10 bases, leaving 15 bases between the germline ends. The CDR3 sequence is 13 residues long. Per the germline V gene, CDR1 is SNHLY and CDR2 is FYNNEI. This chain's CDR3 is CASSLAEDGPQHF. CDR3 bases: TGTGCCAGCAGTTTGGCGGAGGACGGTCCCCAGCATTTT. Looking up the rest from reference TRBV2 and TRBJ1-5 gives the full variable domain: EPEVTQTPSHQVTQMGQEVILRCVPISNHLYFYWYRQILGQKVEFLVSFYNNEISEKSEIFDDQFSVERPDGSNFTLKIRSTKLEDSAMYFCASSLAEDGPQHFGDGTRLSIL.

The chain uses TRBV4-2 and TRBJ2-2; TRBD1 matches at 8 bases. This CDR3 comprises 18 residues. Unmatched junction bases numbered 7, after V lost 1 base and J lost 0 bases. From germline, CDR1 is LGHNA and CDR2 YNFKEQ. The CDR3 here is CASSQGVAGGANTGELFF. The CDR3 region has the DNA TGTGCCAGCAGCCAAGGGGTGGCAGGGGGCGCGAACACCGGGGAGCTGTTTTTT.

This clonotype was recorded many times. The V gene is TRBV12-3 or TRBV12-4, the J gene TRBJ1-1; maybe TRBD1 (6 bases). The CDR3 sequence is 14 residues long. The V end was cut by 6 bases, the J end by 9 bases, with 20 bases between. CDR3 in DNA: TGTGCCAGCAGCTTAAAAACAGGGACGGCAAAAGCTTTCTTT. Translated, it gives CASSLKTGTAKAFF.

This clonotype was recorded a few times. This chain joins TRBV20-1 and TRBJ2-7; 10 nucleotides match TRBD2. The trim removed 0 bases at V and 1 base at J, leaving 3 bases unmatched. Germline V lookup: CDR1 DFQATT, CDR2 SNEGSKA (reference sequence). The CDR3 extends over 15 amino acids. The chain's CDR3 is CSARDLLAGSYEQYF. CDR3 in DNA: TGCAGTGCTAGAGATTTACTAGCGGGGTCCTACGAGCAGTACTTC.

This clonotype was recorded a few times. V and J are TRBV12-3 or TRBV12-4 and TRBJ1-2; perhaps TRBD1 as D (5 bases). The V and J ends lost 11 bases and 5 bases respectively, with 30 bases between them. The CDR3 length is 17 residues. The chain's CDR3 is CAVETTRRAGGLYGYTF. The CDR3, as DNA: TGTGCCGTCGAGACAACAAGGCGGGCCGGGGGGTTATATGGCTACACCTTC.

There are many counts of this clonotype. V usage is TRBV5-1 and J usage is TRBJ2-3, with 9 bases that match TRBD2. The germline gives CDR1 SGHRS, CDR2 YFSETQ. The CDR3 sequence is 15 residues long. V was pared by 0 bases and J by 3 bases, with 2 bases of the junction left unmatched. The CDR3 loop reads CASSLGGGATDTQYF. CDR3 nucleotides: TGCGCCAGCAGCTTGGGCGGGGGGGCTACAGATACGCAGTATTTT.

This clonotype occurred many times. This chain joins TRBV20-1 and TRBJ2-3; TRBD2 might be the D (5 bases). The CDR3 runs 13 residues. The germline gives CDR1 DFQATT, CDR2 SNEGSKA (reference sequence). Trimming cost V 5 bases and J 4 bases, with 13 bases left between them. This chain's CDR3 is CSAYRPGSDTQYF. CDR3 DNA: TGCAGTGCTTACCGGCCGGGATCAGATACGCAGTATTTT.

This chain joins TRBV7-9 and TRBJ2-5; 8 bases fit TRBD2. Trimming cost V 4 bases and J 0 bases; bases outside gene matches: 7. This CDR3 is built from 16 residues. CDR1 is SEHNR and CDR2 is FQNEAQ in the germline V gene (reference sequence). The DNA for the CDR3 is TGTGCCAGCAGCTCCGTTTGGCGGGGGGACCAAGAGACCCAGTACTTC. Its protein product is CASSSVWRGDQETQYF.

This clonotype was found many times. The J gene is TRBJ2-1, the V gene TRBV5-1, with 7 bases lining up with TRBD1. The junction had 7 bases not matched to a gene; V was cut back by 0 bases and J by 4 bases. From germline, CDR1 is SGHRS and CDR2 YFSETQ. CDR3 length: 16 residues. Here the CDR3 DNA reads TGCGCCAGCAGCTTGGCACCGGGACAGTATTACAATGAGCAGTTCTTC. Amino acids: CASSLAPGQYYNEQFF.

In this sample, this clonotype turned up a few times. The V call is TRBV29-1, the J call TRBJ1-1; 7 bases are a match to TRBD1. The J segment lost 1 base and the V segment lost 7 bases, leaving 6 bases of the junction unmatched. The germline gives CDR1 SQVTM, CDR2 ANQGSEA. The CDR3 is 13 amino acids. This CDR3 is CSGTGVWNTEAFF. Written as DNA, the CDR3 is TGCAGCGGCACAGGGGTGTGGAACACTGAAGCTTTCTTT.

The chain combines TRBV4-2 with TRBJ2-3, with 7 bases lining up with TRBD1. Losses at the gene ends were 6 bases for V and 0 bases for J; bases not matched to a gene: 9. The CDR3 is made up of 16 amino acids. Germline CDR1 LGHNA, CDR2 YNFKEQ. This CDR3 is CASRPRQGMSTDTQYF. The CDR3 DNA reads as TGTGCCAGCAGGCCCAGACAGGGAATGAGCACAGATACGCAGTATTTT.